The clone carrying this TCR beta chain turned up a few times. The data stem from a study of blood T cells in healthy people across ages. Across the study: Using template switching, researchers captured about one barcoded beta molecule for each two T cells.

Total RNA, at least 5 micrograms per sample, came from PBMCs. The second PCR ran roughly 6 to 11 cycles with a sample-barcoded 5' primer and J-beta primers. MiXCR was run by TCRdb on the 5' RACE reads, yielding one entry per CDR3 protein. The repertoire holds about 1.4 million distinct CDR3 sequences, 45% to 70% seen once, with more than 6% in the top ten. This CDR3 spans 11 amino acids. Trimming took 4 bases from V and 5 from J; bases not matched to a gene: 1. The V gene's germline CDR1 is SQVTM and CDR2 ANQGSEA. This clonotype was obtained from a man younger than 35 in good health. The chain joins TRBV29-1 to TRBJ2-7; 8 bases match TRBD1. The specimen sequenced was blood. This CDR3 reads CSVGTGHEQYF. In DNA form, the CDR3 reads TGCAGCGTTGGGACAGGGCACGAGCAGTACTTC.